What follows is one T cell receptor (beta chain) and its context. Which antigen it targets is not known. No qualities accompany the bases; no much larger clone lies one base away. The library was produced with the immunoSEQ multiplex PCR assay. For the multiplex PCR, a mixture combining 60 forward primers for TCR Vbeta segments and 13 reverse primers for TCR Jbeta segments was used. Amplification of the CDR3 region of rearranged TCR beta genes was performed with a multiplex PCR assay on genomic DNA. The amplified TCR beta libraries were sequenced on the Illumina HiSeq System as 87-base-pair reads. The authors' analysis ran thus. A later analysis tallied approximately 87 million unique TCR beta chains across the 610 or so repertoires, and 10 million to 11 million of those chains were shared by two or more donors. Raw reads were error-corrected and collapsed into unique sequences by a nearest-neighbor algorithm in which closely related sequences were merged to remove PCR and sequencing errors. V, D and J gene segments were assigned by aligning CDR3 sequences to IMGT reference sequences. For a sequence to be retained, a match of at least six nucleotides was required to both a V gene segment and a J gene segment. Rearrangements were classified as productive when the CDR3 lacked stop codons and remained in frame with V and J, and all other rearrangements were classified as non-productive. CDR3 was defined by IMGT convention, running from the second conserved V-encoded cysteine to the conserved J-encoded phenylalanine. The earlier analysis of 500 to 750 of the donors excluded any sequence lacking an unambiguous match to a single V gene segment. In an earlier analysis of about 590 of the donors, a V segment was called functional when productive rearrangements were above 56.7%, and segregating when the standard deviation between donors exceeded 5%. To diagnose cytomegalovirus status from the catalog of TCR beta chain sequences, a statistical classification framework was built. In a later analysis, TCR nucleotide sequences were compared against IMGT/GENE-DB human TR gene sequences so that V and J genes could be assigned. Using the TCRdist pipeline, a later analysis assigned CDR3 sequences along with most-parsimonious VDJ recombination scenarios. In a later analysis, each TCR beta chain was defined by its CDR3 amino acid sequence together with its V-gene family, and reads without a unique V-gene family were excluded. A later analysis removed nearly 600 highly shared, low-generation-probability nucleotide sequences to deal with suspected cross-contamination and a sequencing artifact. In a later analysis, a clonal expansion index for each public chain was calculated from normalized within-repertoire ranks of inferred template counts. In a later analysis, generation probabilities were computed using a VDJ recombination model fitted to out-of-frame rearrangements, and the results were checked against IGoR. Hypergeometric tests were used in a later analysis to score TCR-TCR, TCR-HLA and TCR-CMV co-occurrence, with a repertoire-size bias correction applied to the TCR pairs. A later analysis estimated false discovery rates by permuting HLA or CMV assignments 20 times. In a later analysis, co-occurring TCRs were grouped with DBSCAN, and TCRdist sequence similarity was added when clustering was performed within HLA-allele-positive subsets. Co-occurrence clustering excluded repertoires with fewer than 30,000 or more than 120,000 public chains, plus five with anomalous nucleotide sharing. The table was pulled from immuneACCESS by TCRdb, which kept in-frame rearrangements only. Such tables lose some clones; where checked, under half of the loss comes from unresolved V genes, and the rest has no known cause. D and trimming come from the DNA, and the V and J calls and clone size come from that table. In all, the sample holds 160,000 or so clones, and around 80% of those were seen once. Roughly 4.7% of the sample lies in the top ten.

V was cut back by 7 bases and J by 8 bases, leaving a gap of 14 bases between them. Based on the germline V gene, the CDR1 and CDR2 sequences are SNHLY and FYNNEI. The CDR3, cysteine through phenylalanine, is 13 amino acids long. The sequence is cut down to CDR3 DNA, 39 bases in frame from base 1. This specimen belongs to a study of cytomegalovirus exposure and HLA in healthy donors listed by TCRdb under 2017. General notes on the study: In an earlier analysis of 450 to 750 of the donors, under 300 Gb of sequence data and 120 million or so unique TCR beta sequences from about 190 million T cells were reported. On average, roughly 240,000 unique TCR beta nucleotide sequences were sequenced per donor among 300 to 500 genotyped donors of the cohort, with about 17% of those sequences being non-productive. Of the 398 genotyped donors, approximately 80% fell in the genetic ancestry cluster associated with self-reported Caucasian donors. Rather than drawing on any new phenotypic data, the later analysis identified candidate immune exposures from TCR beta sequences and the way those sequences occurred across donors. Roughly 5 DR-DQ haplotypes were handled as single units for association and clustering, since linkage in the cohort was strong. The study combined high-throughput TCR immunosequencing, statistical association of individual TCRs with disease status, and machine learning to predict cytomegalovirus infection status. Donor age, sex, ethnicity and CMV serostatus were compiled alongside the repertoire data. The number of donors typed differed by locus, with about 629-630 for A, B, C, DRB1 and DQB1, roughly 520 for DQA1, 600 to 610 for DPA1, and some 440 for DPB1. In a later analysis, previously published TCR beta repertoires from 670 or so donors were re-analyzed and high-resolution HLA genotyping was added so that TCR occurrence patterns could be studied. An early release that covered fewer than 800 HLA-typed donors contained approximately 300 gigabases of sequencing data and roughly 84 million unique TCR sequences. In addition to the first cohort of 650 to 800 subjects, a separate validation cohort of 100 to 150 different subjects was used. An earlier analysis of 587 of the donors used high-throughput TCR beta sequencing to judge whether each TCR beta V gene segment behaved as functional or pseudogenic. Genome-wide SNP genotypes for about 60% of the roughly 670 donors were used in a later genetic analysis, which treated that subset as a discovery cohort. The T cell repertoires of 666 subjects were profiled by immunosequencing and related to cytomegalovirus serostatus. The study aimed to test whether signatures of past pathogen exposure could be identified by cataloging public T cell receptors. All discovery cohort repertoires had been generated on a single sequencing platform. Class I and class II HLA loci were covered by the typing at four-digit resolution. What the study reported, not specific to this receptor: Because HLA typing was unavailable for some donors at each locus, only the typed subset was used in association tests. A few of the identified cytomegalovirus-associated TCR beta chains were confirmed in vitro to be specific for cytomegalovirus antigens. The earlier analysis of approximately 540 of the donors excluded some 16 rarely observed V segments, including chromosome 9 orphons, because counts were too low. Strong co-occurrence of HLA alleles, especially DR and DQ, made assigning TCR associations to individual alleles difficult. Most TCR sequences were seen in very few donors, while some public TCRs were found in many individuals. A further reported finding was that TCR beta sequences accurately predicted the HLA-A and HLA-B alleles for most subjects in the first cohort. The presence/absence analyses assumed that sequencing depth was roughly uniform across donors, and that assumption may not be true. The only immune exposure information available for the cohort was CMV serostatus. A later analysis reported that several top co-occurrence clusters appeared linked to parvovirus B19, influenza, CMV and Epstein-Barr virus. In this cohort, only TCR beta chains were sequenced, and detectable features were limited by the absence of alpha or paired-chain data. A cluster of highly shared sequence variants was judged likely to represent a technical artifact of the sequencing pipeline. The authors suggested that the approach could potentially be extended to other disease states and immunological phenotypes. In the study, 150 to 200 TCR beta chains were listed as associated with cytomegalovirus. In a later analysis, HLA-associated TCR beta chains showed more clonal expansion and lower generation probabilities than non-associated chains that were equally common. Correlated functional status among segregating V segments might reflect linkage disequilibrium, but an unknown experimental factor could not be ruled out. According to a later analysis, most CMV-associated TCR beta chains appeared to be HLA-restricted, and the HLA associations seemed to be driven largely by CMV exposure. The classifier was reported to diagnose cytomegalovirus status with high specificity and sensitivity in both the original and validation cohorts. The 87-base-pair reads could not distinguish some IMGT-functional V segments, including TRBV6-2 and TRBV6-3, so those segments were excluded. V-gene and J-gene trimming of TCR beta chains was associated with a missense DCLRE1C variant in a later genetic analysis, and the association was replicated in an independent cohort. In a later genetic analysis, fewer N-insertions in productive TCRs were reported among donors in an Asian-associated ancestry cluster than the 666-donor mean. In an earlier analysis of approximately 590 of the donors, most TCR beta V segments were observed in productive rearrangements about 87% or about 30% of the time, broadly matching IMGT annotations. A later analysis associated 16,951 TCR beta sequences with specific HLA alleles at a false discovery rate of 0.05. In a later analysis, the rate of TCR association differed among HLA loci, with DRB1 alleles having the most associated TCRs and HLA-C alleles having the fewest.

The cohort consisted of 600 to 700 healthy bone marrow donors. At the time of sampling, every cohort member was nominally healthy, though immune exposures that went unrecorded were likely present. The donor was CMV seronegative and belonged to the group of roughly 330 seronegative cohort members. Every donor gave a peripheral blood sample, and the peripheral blood mononuclear cells from that sample were used for TCR beta sequencing. Genomic DNA extraction from the blood cell samples was performed with the Qiagen DNeasy Blood Extraction Kit. The TCR comes from a man between 25 and 39 years old in good health and CMV-seronegative. Recombination connected TRBV2 to TRBJ1-4; TRBD1 might be the D gene, on 5 matching bases. The sequenced sample was PBMCs. The bases are TGTGCCAGCAAGAGAACAGGAGGGGAAAAACTGTTTTTT. This yields the protein CASKRTGGEKLFF.